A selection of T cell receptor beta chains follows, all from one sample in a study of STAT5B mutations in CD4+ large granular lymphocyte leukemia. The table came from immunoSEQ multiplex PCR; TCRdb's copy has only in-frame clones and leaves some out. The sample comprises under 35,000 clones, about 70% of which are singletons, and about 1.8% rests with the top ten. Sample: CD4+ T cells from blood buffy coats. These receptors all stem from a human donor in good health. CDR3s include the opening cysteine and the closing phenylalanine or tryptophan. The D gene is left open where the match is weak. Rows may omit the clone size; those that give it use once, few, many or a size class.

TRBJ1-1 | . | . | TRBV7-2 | CASSLGGVGTEAFF | TGTGCCAGCAGCTTAGGAGGGGTAGGTACTGAAGCTTTCTTT
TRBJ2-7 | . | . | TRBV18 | CASSPSRSSYEQYF | TGTGCCAGCTCACCCTCCCGGAGCTCCTACGAGCAGTACTTC
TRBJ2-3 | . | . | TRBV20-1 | CSARDFDTQYF | TGCAGTGCTAGAGATTTCGATACGCAGTATTTT
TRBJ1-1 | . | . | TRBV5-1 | CASSLAGSTEAFF | TGCGCCAGCAGCCTCGCGGGCTCCACTGAAGCTTTCTTT
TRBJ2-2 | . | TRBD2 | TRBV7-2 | CASSLRTSGVPSVTGELFF | TGTGCCAGCAGCTTAAGGACTAGCGGGGTGCCCTCGGTCACCGGGGAGCTGTTTTTT
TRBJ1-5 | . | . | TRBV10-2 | CASSDALPGQPQHF | TGCGCCAGCAGTGATGCGCTCCCAGGTCAGCCCCAGCATTTT
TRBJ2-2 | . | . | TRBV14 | CASSPLLGRAGTGELFF | TGTGCCAGCAGTCCCCTCCTGGGCAGGGCGGGAACCGGGGAGCTGTTTTTT
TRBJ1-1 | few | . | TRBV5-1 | CASAGEIEAFF | TGCGCCAGCGCAGGTGAAATTGAAGCTTTCTTT
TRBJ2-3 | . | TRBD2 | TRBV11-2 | CASSPLRLAGVTDTQYF | TGTGCCAGCAGCCCACTCAGACTAGCGGGGGTCACAGATACGCAGTATTTT
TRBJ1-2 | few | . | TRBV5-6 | CASSLRSVNYGYTF | TGTGCCAGCAGCTTGAGGTCAGTCAACTATGGCTACACCTTC
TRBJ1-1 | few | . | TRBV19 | CASSIGDQGGSAFF | TGTGCCAGTAGTATAGGGGACCAAGGGGGGAGTGCTTTCTTT
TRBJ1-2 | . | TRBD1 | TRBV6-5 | CASSYSGQGTNYGYTF | TGTGCCAGCAGTTACTCTGGACAGGGAACTAACTATGGCTACACCTTC
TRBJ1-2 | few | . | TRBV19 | CASRTPGVTIRDYGYTF | TGTGCCAGTAGAACTCCAGGGGTTACAATTAGGGACTATGGCTACACCTTC
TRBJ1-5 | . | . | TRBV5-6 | CASSLGSNQPQHF | TGTGCCAGCAGCTTGGGTAGCAATCAGCCCCAGCATTTT
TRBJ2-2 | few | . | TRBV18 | CASSQENTGELFF | TGTGCCAGCTCTCAGGAGAACACCGGGGAGCTGTTTTTT
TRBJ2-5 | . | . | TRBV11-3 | CASSRRETQYF | TGTGCCAGTTCTAGGAGAGAGACCCAGTACTTC
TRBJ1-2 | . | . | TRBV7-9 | CASSPSGGYGYTF | TGTGCCAGCAGCCCTTCGGGCGGCTATGGCTACACCTTC
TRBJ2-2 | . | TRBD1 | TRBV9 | CASSRTGVVTGELFF | TGTGCCAGCAGTCGGACAGGGGTAGTGACCGGGGAGCTGTTTTTT
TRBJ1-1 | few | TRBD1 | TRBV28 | CASSPPDRANTEAFF | TGTGCCAGCAGTCCCCCGGACAGGGCGAACACTGAAGCTTTCTTT
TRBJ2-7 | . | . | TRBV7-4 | CASSARTDIASSVEQYF | TGTGCCAGCAGCGCGAGGACAGATATAGCCTCCTCTGTTGAGCAGTACTTC
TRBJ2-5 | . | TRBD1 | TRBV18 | CASSLRGSQETQYF | TGTGCCAGCTCACTCAGGGGGAGCCAAGAGACCCAGTACTTC
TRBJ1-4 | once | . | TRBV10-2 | CASGPTSTNEKLFF | TGCGCCAGCGGCCCGACATCAACTAATGAAAAACTGTTTTTT